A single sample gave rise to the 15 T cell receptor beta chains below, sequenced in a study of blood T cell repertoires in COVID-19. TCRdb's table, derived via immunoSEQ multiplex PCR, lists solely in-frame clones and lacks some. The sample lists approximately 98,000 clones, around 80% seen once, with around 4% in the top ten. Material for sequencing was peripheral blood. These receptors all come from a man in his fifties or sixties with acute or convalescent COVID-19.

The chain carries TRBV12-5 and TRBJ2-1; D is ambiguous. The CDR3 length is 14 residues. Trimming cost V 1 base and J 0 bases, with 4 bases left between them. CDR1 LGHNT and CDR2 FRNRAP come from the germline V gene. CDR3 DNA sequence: TGTGCTAGTGGTTTGGGGAGCTCCTACAATGAGCAGTTCTTC. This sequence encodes CASGLGSSYNEQFF. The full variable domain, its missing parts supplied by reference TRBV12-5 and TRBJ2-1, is DARVTQTPRHKVTEMGQEVTMRCQPILGHNTVFWYRQTMMQGLELLAYFRNRAPLDDSGMPKDRFSAEMPDATLATLKIQPSEPRDSAVYFCASGLGSSYNEQFFGPGTRLTVL.

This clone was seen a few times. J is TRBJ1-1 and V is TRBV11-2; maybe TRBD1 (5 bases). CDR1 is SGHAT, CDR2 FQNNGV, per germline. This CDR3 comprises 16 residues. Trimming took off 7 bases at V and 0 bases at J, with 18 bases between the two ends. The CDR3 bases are TGTGCCAGCACTCCGGGGGTCGGAAGGATGAACACTGAAGCTTTCTTT. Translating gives CASTPGVGRMNTEAFF. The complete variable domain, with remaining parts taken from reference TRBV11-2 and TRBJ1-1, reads EAGVAQSPRYKIIEKRQSVAFWCNPISGHATLYWYQQILGQGPKLLIQFQNNGVVDDSQLPKDRFSAERLKGVDSTLKIQPAKLEDSAVYLCASTPGVGRMNTEAFFGQGTRLTVV.

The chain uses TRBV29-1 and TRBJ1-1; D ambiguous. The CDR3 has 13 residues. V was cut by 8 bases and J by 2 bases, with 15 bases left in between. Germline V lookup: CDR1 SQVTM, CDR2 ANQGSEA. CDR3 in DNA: TGCAGCATTTCTAGGTCTCGCAACACTGAAGCTTTCTTT. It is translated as CSISRSRNTEAFF. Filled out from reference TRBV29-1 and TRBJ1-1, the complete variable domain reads SAVISQKPSRDICQRGTSLTIQCQVDSQVTMMFWYRQQPGQSLTLIATANQGSEATYESGFVIDKFPISRPNLTFSTLTVSNMSPEDSSIYLCSISRSRNTEAFFGQGTRLTVV.

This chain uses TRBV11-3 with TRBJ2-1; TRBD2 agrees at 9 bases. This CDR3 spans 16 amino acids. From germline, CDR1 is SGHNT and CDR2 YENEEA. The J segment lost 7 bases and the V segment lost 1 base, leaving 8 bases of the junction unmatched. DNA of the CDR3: TGTGCCAGCAGCTTAGGCGGGAGCGGGAGGCAAAATGAGCAGTTCTTC. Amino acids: CASSLGGSGRQNEQFF.

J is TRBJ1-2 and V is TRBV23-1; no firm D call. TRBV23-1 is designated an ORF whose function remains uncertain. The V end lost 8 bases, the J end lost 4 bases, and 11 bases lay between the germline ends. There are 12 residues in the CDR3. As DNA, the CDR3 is TGCGCCAGCCAGCTTGGCGGCTATGGCTACACCTTC. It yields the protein CASQLGGYGYTF.

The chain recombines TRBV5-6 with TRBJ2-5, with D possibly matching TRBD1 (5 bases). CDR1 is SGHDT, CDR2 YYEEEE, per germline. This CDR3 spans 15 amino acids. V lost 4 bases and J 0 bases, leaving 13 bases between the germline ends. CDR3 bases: TGTGCCAGCAGCCGACAGACCAAGTACCAAGAGACCCAGTACTTC. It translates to CASSRQTKYQETQYF. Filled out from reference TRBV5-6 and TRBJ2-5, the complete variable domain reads DAGVTQSPTHLIKTRGQQVTLRCSPKSGHDTVSWYQQALGQGPQFIFQYYEEEERQRGNFPDRFSGHQFPNYSSELNVNALLLGDSALYLCASSRQTKYQETQYFGPGTRLLVL.

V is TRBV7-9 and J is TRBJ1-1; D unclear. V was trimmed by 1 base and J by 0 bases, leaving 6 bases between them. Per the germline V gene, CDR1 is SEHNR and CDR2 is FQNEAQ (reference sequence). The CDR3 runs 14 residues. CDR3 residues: CASSLDTVNTEAFF. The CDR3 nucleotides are TGTGCCAGCAGCTTAGATACAGTGAACACTGAAGCTTTCTTT.

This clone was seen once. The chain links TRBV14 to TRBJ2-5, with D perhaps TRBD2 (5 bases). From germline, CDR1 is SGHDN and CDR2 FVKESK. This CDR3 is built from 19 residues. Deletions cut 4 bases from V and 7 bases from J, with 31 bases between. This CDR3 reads CASSPFLILVGATEGTQYF. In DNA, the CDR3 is TGTGCCAGCAGCCCATTCCTAATTCTCGTAGGAGCTACCGAGGGGACCCAGTACTTC. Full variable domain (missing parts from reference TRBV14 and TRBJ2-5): EAGVTQFPSHSVIEKGQTVTLRCDPISGHDNLYWYRRVMGKEIKFLLHFVKESKQDESGMPNNRFLAERTGGTYSTLKVQPAELEDSGVYFCASSPFLILVGATEGTQYFGPGTRLLVL.

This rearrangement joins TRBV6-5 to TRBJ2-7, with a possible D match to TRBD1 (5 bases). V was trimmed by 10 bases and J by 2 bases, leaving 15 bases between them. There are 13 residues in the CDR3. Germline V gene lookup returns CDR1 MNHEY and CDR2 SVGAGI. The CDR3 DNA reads TGTGCCACATTGACAGTACAGACCTACGAGCAGTACTTC. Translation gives CATLTVQTYEQYF.

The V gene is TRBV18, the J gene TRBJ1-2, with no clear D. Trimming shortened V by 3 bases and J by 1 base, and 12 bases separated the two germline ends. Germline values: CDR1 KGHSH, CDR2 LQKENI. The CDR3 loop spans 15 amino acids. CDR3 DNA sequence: TGTGCCAGCTCACCTTCCCGGGAAAATAACTATGGCTACACCTTC. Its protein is CASSPSRENNYGYTF.

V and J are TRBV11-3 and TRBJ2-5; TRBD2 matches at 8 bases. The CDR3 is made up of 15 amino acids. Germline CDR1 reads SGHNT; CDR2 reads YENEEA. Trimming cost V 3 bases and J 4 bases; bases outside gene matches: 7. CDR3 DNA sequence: TGTGCCAGCAGCTTCCGAGGACTAGCTAGAGAGACCCAGTACTTC. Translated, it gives CASSFRGLARETQYF.

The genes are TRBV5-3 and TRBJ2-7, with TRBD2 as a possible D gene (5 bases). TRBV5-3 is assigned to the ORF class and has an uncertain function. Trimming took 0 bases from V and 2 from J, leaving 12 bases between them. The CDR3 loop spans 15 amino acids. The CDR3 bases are TGTGCCAGAAGCTTGGCTAATAGCGAGACCTACGAGCAGTACGTC. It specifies CARSLANSETYEQYV.

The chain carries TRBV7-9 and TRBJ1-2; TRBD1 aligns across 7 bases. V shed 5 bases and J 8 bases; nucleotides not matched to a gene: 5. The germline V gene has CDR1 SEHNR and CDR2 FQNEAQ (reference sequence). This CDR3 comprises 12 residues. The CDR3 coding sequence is TGTGCCAGCAGCCCTACAGGGGTCGGCTACACCTTC. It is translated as CASSPTGVGYTF.

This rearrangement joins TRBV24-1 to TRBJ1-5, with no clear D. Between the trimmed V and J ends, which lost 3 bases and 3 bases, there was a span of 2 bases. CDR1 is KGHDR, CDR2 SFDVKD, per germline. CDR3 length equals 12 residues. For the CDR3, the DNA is TGTGCCACCAGTGATCTCAATCAGCCCCAGCATTTT. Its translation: CATSDLNQPQHF.

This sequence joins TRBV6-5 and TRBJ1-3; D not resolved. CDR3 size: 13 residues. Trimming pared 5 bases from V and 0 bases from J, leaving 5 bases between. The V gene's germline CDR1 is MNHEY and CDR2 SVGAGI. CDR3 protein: CASSTVSGNTIYF. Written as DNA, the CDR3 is TGTGCCAGCAGTACGGTCTCTGGAAACACCATATATTTT.